This entry lists 6 T cell receptor beta chains sequenced from one sample in a study of shared clonotypes between healthy human individuals. The assay was immunoSEQ multiplex PCR, and TCRdb's table has in-frame clones only and misses some. The data contain some 2,000,000 clones, roughly 94% of them singletons. The sequenced sample was naive CD4+ T cells sorted from blood. As for subset: CD45RA+ positively selected. These receptors were taken from a young man in good health.

The chain carries TRBV25-1 and TRBJ2-5; 8 bases are shared with TRBD2. The CDR3 covers 16 residues. V lost 2 bases and J lost 0; bases outside the gene matches: 5. In germline, CDR1 is MGHDK, CDR2 SYGVNS. In nucleotides, the CDR3 is TGTGCCAGCAGTGAAGGTAGCGGGGTCCACCAAGAGACCCAGTACTTC. This encodes CASSEGSGVHQETQYF.

This clone was seen a handful of times. The V gene is TRBV25-1, the J gene TRBJ1-6; D unclear. Per germline, CDR1 MGHDK and CDR2 SYGVNS. This CDR3 region has 14 residues. V lost 1 base, J lost 7 bases, and 8 bases lay in between. CDR3 region: CASSELRSNSPLHF. The CDR3, as DNA: TGTGCCAGCAGTGAATTAAGGTCGAATTCACCCCTCCACTTT.

The CDR3, as DNA: TGTGCCAGTAGTATCCCCTGGGCAGGGGGCAATACCGGGGAGCTGTTTTTT. Translating gives CASSIPWAGGNTGELFF. The chain links TRBV19 to TRBJ2-2; TRBD1 matches at 8 bases. Trimming took 3 bases from V and 5 from J; bases not matched to a gene: 11. The length of the CDR3 is 17 residues. Germline CDR1 LNHDA, CDR2 SQIVND (reference sequence). Full variable domain (missing parts from reference TRBV19 and TRBJ2-2): DGGITQSPKYLFRKEGQNVTLSCEQNLNHDAMYWYRQDPGQGLRLIYYSQIVNDFQKGDIAEGYSVSREKKESFPLTVTSAQKNPTAFYLCASSIPWAGGNTGELFFGEGSRLTVL.

The V and J genes are TRBV6-1 and TRBJ1-3, with D unclear. The CDR3 sequence is 13 residues long. Between the trimmed V and J ends, which lost 6 bases and 4 bases, there was a span of 10 bases. Germline V gene sequence: CDR1 MNHNS, CDR2 SASEGT. The CDR3 DNA is TGTGCCAGCAGGCGGAGACAAGGAAACACCATATATTTT. It yields the protein CASRRRQGNTIYF.

This sequence joins TRBV7-2 and TRBJ2-3, with 8 bases lining up with TRBD2. Germline trimming cut 4 bases from V and 0 bases from J; bases unmatched to any gene: 6. In germline, CDR1 is SGHTA, CDR2 FQGNSA. The CDR3 has 16 amino acids. The CDR3 here is CASSSPSGYSTDTQYF. For the CDR3, the DNA is TGTGCCAGCAGCTCTCCTAGCGGGTATAGCACAGATACGCAGTATTTT.

The genes are TRBV2 and TRBJ1-2; 7 bases are a match to TRBD1. Trimming at V came to 5 bases and at J to 4 bases, leaving 10 bases not matched to a gene. The germline CDR1 and CDR2 sequences are SNHLY and FYNNEI. The CDR3 spans 15 residues. CDR3 sequence reads: CASSPRTGERYGYTF. The CDR3 bases are TGTGCCAGCAGTCCTAGGACAGGAGAACGCTATGGCTACACCTTC.